The clone carrying this TCR beta chain was counted between two and nine times. Its antigen is as yet unknown. Per the germline V gene, CDR1 is WNHNN and CDR2 is SYGVQD (reference sequence). Trimming took 3 bases from V and 4 from J; bases not matched to a gene: 12. The CDR3 runs to 16 residues. The study ran its PCR with 60 Vbeta and 13 Jbeta primers. This table comes from immunoSEQ multiplex PCR, and its TCRdb copy is limited to in-frame clones, with some not included. Of about 59,000 clones detected, 89% appear once; the ten largest clones hold about 1.6%. This sample was taken from a study of cytomegalovirus exposure and HLA in healthy donors. Study-level findings and limits: There were reportedly fewer N-insertions in an Asian-associated ancestry cluster than the approximately 600-donor mean, in a later analysis.

Material: PBMCs. This chain connects TRBV10-1 to TRBJ2-7; 7 bases line up with TRBD1. The receptor was isolated from a man in his thirties or forties in good health and CMV-seropositive. Here the CDR3 reads CASSESTPGQPYEQYF. CDR3 bases: TGCGCCAGCAGTGAATCGACCCCGGGACAGCCTTACGAGCAGTACTTC.